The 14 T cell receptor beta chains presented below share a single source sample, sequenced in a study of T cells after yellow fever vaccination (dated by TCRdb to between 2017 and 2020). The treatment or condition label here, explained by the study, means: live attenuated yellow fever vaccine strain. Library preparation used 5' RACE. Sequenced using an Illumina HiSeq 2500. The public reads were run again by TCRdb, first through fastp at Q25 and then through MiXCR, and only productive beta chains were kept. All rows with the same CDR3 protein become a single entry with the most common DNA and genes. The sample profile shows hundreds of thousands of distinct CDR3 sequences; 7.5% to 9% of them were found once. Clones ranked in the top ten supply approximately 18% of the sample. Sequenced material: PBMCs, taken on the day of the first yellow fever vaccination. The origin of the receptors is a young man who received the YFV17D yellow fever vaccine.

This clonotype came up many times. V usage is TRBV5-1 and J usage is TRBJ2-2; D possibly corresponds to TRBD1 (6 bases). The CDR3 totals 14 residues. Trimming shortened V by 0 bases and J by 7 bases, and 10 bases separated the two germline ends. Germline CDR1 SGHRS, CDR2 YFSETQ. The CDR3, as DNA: TGCGCCAGCAGCTTGGACAGGGCCGACGGGGAGCTGTTTTTT. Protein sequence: CASSLDRADGELFF.

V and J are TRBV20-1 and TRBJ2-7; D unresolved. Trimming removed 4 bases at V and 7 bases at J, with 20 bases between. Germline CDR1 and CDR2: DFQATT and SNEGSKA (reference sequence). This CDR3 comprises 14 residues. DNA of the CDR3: TGCAGTGCTAAAAGTTGGCGTCGGGCATGGGAGCAGTACGTC. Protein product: CSAKSWRRAWEQYV.

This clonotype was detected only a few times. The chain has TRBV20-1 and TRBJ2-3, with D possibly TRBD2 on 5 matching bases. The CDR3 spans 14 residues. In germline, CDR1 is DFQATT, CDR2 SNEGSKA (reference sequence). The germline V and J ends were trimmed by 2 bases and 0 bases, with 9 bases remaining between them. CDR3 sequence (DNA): TGCAGTGCTAGACTAGCCCAAAGCACAGATACGCAGTATTTT. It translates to CSARLAQSTDTQYF.

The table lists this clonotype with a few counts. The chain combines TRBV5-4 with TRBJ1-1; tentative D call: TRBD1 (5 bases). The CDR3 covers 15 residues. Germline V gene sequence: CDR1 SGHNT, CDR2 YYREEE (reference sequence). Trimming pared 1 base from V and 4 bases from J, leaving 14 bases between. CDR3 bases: TGTGCCAGCAGCTTGCCGGGGTTCGGGGGCACTGAAGCTTTCTTT. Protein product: CASSLPGFGGTEAFF.

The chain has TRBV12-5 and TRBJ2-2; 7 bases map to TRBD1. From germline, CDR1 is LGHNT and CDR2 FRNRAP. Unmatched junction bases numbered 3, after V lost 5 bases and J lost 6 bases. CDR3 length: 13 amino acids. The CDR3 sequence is CASGQGESGELFF. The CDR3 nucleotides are TGTGCTAGTGGTCAGGGGGAGTCCGGGGAGCTGTTTTTT.

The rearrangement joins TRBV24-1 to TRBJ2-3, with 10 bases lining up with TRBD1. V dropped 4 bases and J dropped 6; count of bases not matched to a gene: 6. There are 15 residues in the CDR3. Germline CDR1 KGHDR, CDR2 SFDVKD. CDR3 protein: CATSDPGTGADTQYF. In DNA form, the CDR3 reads TGTGCCACCAGTGACCCCGGGACAGGGGCCGATACGCAGTATTTT.

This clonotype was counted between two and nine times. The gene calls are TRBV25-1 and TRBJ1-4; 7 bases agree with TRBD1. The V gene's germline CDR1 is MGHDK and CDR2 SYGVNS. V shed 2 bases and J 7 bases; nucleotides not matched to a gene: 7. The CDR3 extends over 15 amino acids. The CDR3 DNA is TGTGCCAGCAGTGAAACCAGCAGGGGGGGTGAAAAACTGTTTTTT. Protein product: CASSETSRGGEKLFF.

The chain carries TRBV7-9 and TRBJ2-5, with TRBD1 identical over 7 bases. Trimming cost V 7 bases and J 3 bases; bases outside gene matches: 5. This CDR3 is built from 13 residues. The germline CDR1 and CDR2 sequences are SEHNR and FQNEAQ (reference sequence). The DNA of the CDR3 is TGTGCCAGCATCTCGACAGGGAAAGAGACCCAGTACTTC. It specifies CASISTGKETQYF.

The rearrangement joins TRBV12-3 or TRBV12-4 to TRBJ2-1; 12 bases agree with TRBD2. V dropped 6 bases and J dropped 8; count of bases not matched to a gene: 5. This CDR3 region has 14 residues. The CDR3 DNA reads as TGTGCCAGCAGCCCGACTAGCGGGGGCTATGAGCAGTTCTTC. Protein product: CASSPTSGGYEQFF.

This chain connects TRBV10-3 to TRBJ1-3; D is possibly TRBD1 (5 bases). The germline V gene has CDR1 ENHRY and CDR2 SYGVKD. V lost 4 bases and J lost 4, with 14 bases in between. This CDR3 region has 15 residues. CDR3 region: CAISATPGLGNTIYF. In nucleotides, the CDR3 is TGTGCCATCAGTGCAACCCCGGGGCTCGGAAACACCATATATTTT.

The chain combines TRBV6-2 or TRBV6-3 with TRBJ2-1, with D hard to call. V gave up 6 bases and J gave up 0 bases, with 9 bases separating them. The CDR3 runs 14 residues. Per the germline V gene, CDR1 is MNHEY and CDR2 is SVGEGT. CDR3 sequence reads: CASSDGRSYNEQFF. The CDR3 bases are TGTGCCAGCAGCGACGGGCGCTCCTACAATGAGCAGTTCTTC.

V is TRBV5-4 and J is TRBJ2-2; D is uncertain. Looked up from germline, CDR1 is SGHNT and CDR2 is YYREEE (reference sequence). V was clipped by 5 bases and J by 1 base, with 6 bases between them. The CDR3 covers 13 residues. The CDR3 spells CASRPQNTGELFF. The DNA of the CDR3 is TGTGCCAGCAGACCACAGAACACCGGGGAGCTGTTTTTT.

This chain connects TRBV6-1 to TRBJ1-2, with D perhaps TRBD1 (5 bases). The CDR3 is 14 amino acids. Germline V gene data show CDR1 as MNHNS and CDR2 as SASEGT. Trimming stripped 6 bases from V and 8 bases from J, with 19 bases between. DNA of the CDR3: TGTGCCAGCAGGAGAACGGGACCGCAGGGAGGCTACACCTTC. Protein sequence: CASRRTGPQGGYTF.

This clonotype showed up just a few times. DNA of the CDR3: TGCGCCAGCAGCCAAGCCCCGGGGGGGCGTCAGACCCAGTACTTC. Amino acids: CASSQAPGGRQTQYF. The rearrangement links TRBV4-1 to TRBJ2-5; TRBD2 matches 8 bases. Germline CDR1 is MGHRA and CDR2 is YSYEKL. The CDR3 loop spans 15 amino acids. V was pared by 1 base and J by 6 bases, with 7 bases of the junction left unmatched.